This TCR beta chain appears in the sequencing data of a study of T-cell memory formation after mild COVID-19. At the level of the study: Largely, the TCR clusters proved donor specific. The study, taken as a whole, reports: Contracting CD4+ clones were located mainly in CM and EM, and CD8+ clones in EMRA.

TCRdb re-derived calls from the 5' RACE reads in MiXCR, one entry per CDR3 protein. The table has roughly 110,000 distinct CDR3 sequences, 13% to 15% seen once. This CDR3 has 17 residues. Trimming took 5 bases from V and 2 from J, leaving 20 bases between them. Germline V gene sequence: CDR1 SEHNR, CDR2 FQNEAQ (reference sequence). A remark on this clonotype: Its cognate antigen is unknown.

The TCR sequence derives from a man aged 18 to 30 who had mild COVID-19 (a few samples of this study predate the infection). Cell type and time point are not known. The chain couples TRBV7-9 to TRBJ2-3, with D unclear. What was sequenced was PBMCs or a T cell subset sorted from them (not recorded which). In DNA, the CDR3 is TGTGCCAGCAGCCCTTCAGATGCGCCGATCCCCACAGATACGCAGTATTTT. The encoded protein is CASSPSDAPIPTDTQYF.